The source of this T cell receptor beta chain is a study of control samples from healthy donors and cancer patients (dated by TCRdb to between 2020 and 2021). As regards this clone: It has no known antigen specificity. The input lacks base qualities; no much larger clone sits a single base away.

Counted from cysteine to phenylalanine, this CDR3 has 14 amino acids. CDR3 DNA is the only sequence kept; it has 42 bases, read in frame from the first base. CDR1 and CDR2 (MNHEY, SMNVEV) derive from the germline V gene (reference sequence). Trimmed from V: 5 bases; trimmed from J: 2 bases; junction bases lacking a gene match: 4. Library creation used the immunoSEQ multiplex PCR assay. Sourced from immuneACCESS, this table was stored by TCRdb with only in-frame sequences that have V and J called. A share of the clones is absent; for the studies checked, an unresolved V gene accounts for under half, and the remainder has no known explanation. Within this sample are some 210,000 clones, with around 90% of them counted one time only. The ten largest clones add up to around 1.9% of the sample.

The chain joins TRBV27 to TRBJ2-5; 8 middle bases align to TRBD1. Sequenced sample: blood. The sequence was obtained from a man in his thirties or forties in good health. The CDR3 loop reads CASSPRDRQETQYF. The nucleotide sequence reads TGTGCCAGCAGTCCCCGGGACAGGCAAGAGACCCAGTACTTC.